This TCR beta chain was retrieved from a study of blood T cells in healthy people across ages. Trimming took 4 bases from V and 5 from J; bases not matched to a gene: 4. Germline values: CDR1 MNHEY, CDR2 SVGEGT. CDR3 length equals 13 residues. Primers used in a second PCR of about 7 to 11 cycles were a sample-barcoded 5' primer and a J-beta primer mix. MiXCR, run by TCRdb on the 5' RACE reads, gives a single entry per CDR3 protein. The data hold over 500,000 distinct CDR3 sequences, with around a quarter observed a single time. The data were also submitted as part of a second study, on T cells of mothers and their children. Turning to that study: The sample comes from fewer than 10 healthy Caucasian donors: mothers and children.

The receptor was derived from a boy aged 2 to 9 in good health. Sequenced input: blood. This rearrangement joins TRBV6-2 or TRBV6-3 to TRBJ1-1; 7 bases are shared with TRBD1. The CDR3 is CASSLNRGTEAFF. As DNA, the CDR3 is TGTGCCAGCAGTTTAAACAGGGGAACTGAAGCTTTCTTT.